The TCR beta chain under discussion was sequenced for a study of human CD8 memory T cell subsets. The study, taken as a whole, reports: Only minimal overlap was seen between the stem-like memory and the precursor exhausted T cell repertoires.

The authors made TCR beta libraries using UMI-labeled 5' RACE. TCRdb reanalyzed the 5' RACE reads, giving one entry per CDR3 protein sequence and no DNA. The sample holds under 20,000 distinct CDR3 sequences. This CDR3 spans 15 amino acids. Remarks on this clonotype: Its antigen is unknown.

Buffy coats donated by healthy individuals were the origin of the PBMC. By negative magnetic separation, total CD8+ T cells were enriched. The authors obtained RNA from duplicate vials, each holding around 150,000 sorted CD8+ T cells, for every subset. The rearrangement links TRBV12-3 or TRBV12-4 to TRBJ2-1; the D call from TCRdb, TRBD2, cannot be confirmed without DNA. This receptor was taken from a human donor in good health. Sequences were obtained from CD8+ T cells from PBMCs. The CDR3: CASSFRLGVFGEQFF.